A selection of T cell receptor beta chains follows, all from one sample in a study of T cell clones after liver transplantation. TCRdb's copy holds only in-frame clones and misses some; the assay was immunoSEQ multiplex PCR. The sample holds 75,000 to 85,000 clones, 70% to 90% seen once. Sample: CD4+ T cells from blood, taken at the 22-month timepoint. All receptors come from a human patient who received a liver transplant. A share of the T cells may be of graft donor origin. The CDR3 runs from the conserved cysteine through the conserved F or W. Fields, in order: V gene, clone size, D gene, J gene, CDR3 DNA, CDR3 protein. A D gene is named only where the DNA matches it firmly. Rows may omit the clone size; those that give it use once, few, many or a size class.

>TRBV29-1|few|-|TRBJ2-5
TGCAGCGCTGGGGGGACGGGCGCCAGAGAGACCCAGTACTTC
CSAGGTGARETQYF
>TRBV6-5|-|-|TRBJ2-5
TGTGCCAGCAGTCCACCCTGGGGGGAGACCCAGTACTTC
CASSPPWGETQYF
>TRBV5-1|-|TRBD1|TRBJ1-1
TGCGCCAGCAGCTTCTTGGGACAGGAGAACACTGAAGCTTTCTTT
CASSFLGQENTEAFF
>TRBV6-1|once|-|TRBJ1-3
TGTGCCAGCGGGACCTCTGGAAACACCATATATTTT
CASGTSGNTIYF
>TRBV18|once|-|TRBJ2-5
TGTGCCAGCTCACCCGCGGGGCAAGAGACCCAGTACTTC
CASSPAGQETQYF
>TRBV5-1|-|TRBD2|TRBJ2-3
TGCGCCAGCAGCCCAAGGACTAGCGGGACCACAGATACGCAGTATTTT
CASSPRTSGTTDTQYF
>TRBV7-9|-|-|TRBJ2-7
TGTGCCAGCAGCCAAATGTCCTACGAGCAGTACTTC
CASSQMSYEQYF
>TRBV7-3|-|TRBD1|TRBJ2-1
TGTGCCAGCAGCTCCGGGACAGGGATGGATGAGCAGTTCTTC
CASSSGTGMDEQFF
>TRBV27|-|TRBD2|TRBJ2-7
TGTGCCAGCAGTAACGGCGGGAGAGGCAACGAGCAGTACTTC
CASSNGGRGNEQYF
>TRBV25-1|-|-|TRBJ1-4
TGTGCCAGCAGTATCACTCGACTGGCAACTAATGAAAAACTGTTTTTT
CASSITRLATNEKLFF
>TRBV19|-|TRBD1|TRBJ1-4
TGTGCCACCCCTGTTGAACAGGGGGCATTTGGTACTAATGAAAAACTGTTTTTT
CATPVEQGAFGTNEKLFF
>TRBV9|-|-|TRBJ1-1
TGTGCCAGCAGCGTAGAGCCGGAGGGGACTGAAGCTTTCTTT
CASSVEPEGTEAFF
>TRBV7-3|-|TRBD2|TRBJ2-1
TGTGCCAGCAGCCCGACTAGCGGGGCTTACAATGAGCAGTTCTTC
CASSPTSGAYNEQFF
>TRBV29-1|-|-|TRBJ1-1
TGCAGCGTTGAACTCCCGGGGGTCACTGAAGCTTTCTTT
CSVELPGVTEAFF
>TRBV5-4|-|-|TRBJ1-4
TGTGCCAGCAGCTCGGCCAAGGGGAGGACTAATGAAAAACTGTTTTTT
CASSSAKGRTNEKLFF
>TRBV18|-|-|TRBJ2-7
TGTGCCAGCTCACCGGGGGCCGGACGGGGAGTCATGTACGAGCAGTACTTC
CASSPGAGRGVMYEQYF
>TRBV19|-|TRBD1|TRBJ2-7
TGTGCCAGTAGTACCCAGACAGGGCCCTACGAGCAGTACTTC
CASSTQTGPYEQYF
>TRBV11-3|-|-|TRBJ2-1
TGTGCCAGCAGCTTAGGAATTAACGAGCAGTTCTTC
CASSLGINEQFF
>TRBV7-9|once|TRBD1|TRBJ2-7
TGTGCCAGCAGCTTAAGCGGGACAGGGGCCCACGAGCAGTACTTC
CASSLSGTGAHEQYF
>TRBV19|-|TRBD1|TRBJ1-5
TGTGCCACGCACTCGGACAGGGCCAATCAGCCCCAGCATTTT
CATHSDRANQPQHF
>TRBV7-2|once|-|TRBJ1-5
TGTGCCAGCAGCCTGGGCCTAAATCAGCCCCAGCATTTT
CASSLGLNQPQHF
>TRBV29-1|-|TRBD1|TRBJ2-7
TGCAGCGTTGAACTGACAGGGGGGTCCTACGAGCAGTACTTC
CSVELTGGSYEQYF
>TRBV11-3|-|-|TRBJ2-3
TGTGCCAGCAGCTTGGCACAGGGAGTAGATACGCAGTATTTT
CASSLAQGVDTQYF
>TRBV7-3|-|TRBD2|TRBJ2-1
TGTGCCAGCAGCTTAAACTGGGGGGGCTACAATGAGCAGTTCTTC
CASSLNWGGYNEQFF
>TRBV28|-|TRBD1|TRBJ2-3
TGTGCCAGCAGTCCCCCCCGACAGGGGTTGACAGATACGCAGTATTTT
CASSPPRQGLTDTQYF
>TRBV2|-|TRBD1|TRBJ2-5
TGTGCCAGCATTGCGGTGCGCCTGACAGGGTGGTACCAAGAGACCCAGTACTTC
CASIAVRLTGWYQETQYF
>TRBV27|-|-|TRBJ2-1
TGTGCCAGCAGGCGAGGGGCGTCAGTGTATAGCAATGAGCAGTTCTTC
CASRRGASVYSNEQFF
>TRBV15|-|-|TRBJ1-2
TGTGCCACCAGCAGAGGGGGCGCAGAAGGAGGCTACACCTTC
CATSRGGAEGGYTF
>TRBV30|-|TRBD2|TRBJ2-3
TGTGCCTGGAGTGGGACTAGCGGGAGGATACAAGATACGCAGTATTTT
CAWSGTSGRIQDTQYF
>TRBV5-4|-|-|TRBJ2-3
TGTGCCAGCAGCTTGGGGGCAGATCTGGCGGATACGCAGTATTTT
CASSLGADLADTQYF
>TRBV28|once|TRBD1|TRBJ1-5
TGTGCCAGCAGTCGGCGACAGGGGGCCGACCAGCCCCAGCATTTT
CASSRRQGADQPQHF
>TRBV19|-|-|TRBJ1-5
TGTGCCAGTAGTGTGGACAAGGGGGGCAATCAGCCCCAGCATTTT
CASSVDKGGNQPQHF
>TRBV9|few|TRBD1|TRBJ2-1
TGTGCCAGCAGCGTAGGGACAGGGATATCCGGTGAGCAGTTCTTC
CASSVGTGISGEQFF
>TRBV7-3|-|-|TRBJ2-3
TGTGCCAGCAGCTTAAGTTCAGCAGGAGTCACAGATACGCAGTATTTT
CASSLSSAGVTDTQYF
>TRBV11-2|-|-|TRBJ2-7
TGTGCCAGCAGAACAGTGGGACGGTCCTACGAGCAGTACTTC
CASRTVGRSYEQYF
>TRBV2|-|-|TRBJ2-3
TGTGCCAGCAGTGAGTGGAAGGGGGATACGCAGTATTTT
CASSEWKGDTQYF
>TRBV2|-|TRBD2|TRBJ2-5
TGTGCCAGCACCCGACGGGGACTAACCTCTCCTGAGACCCAGTACTTC
CASTRRGLTSPETQYF
>TRBV4-3|few|TRBD2|TRBJ2-6
TGCGCCAGCAGCCAGGATCTAGCGGCTCAAGGAGGGGCCAACGTCCTGACTTTC
CASSQDLAAQGGANVLTF
>TRBV5-4|-|-|TRBJ1-4
TGTGCCAGCAGCAGGTCCGGGGCGACTAATGAAAAACTGTTTTTT
CASSRSGATNEKLFF
>TRBV6-5|few|-|TRBJ2-2
TGTGCCAGCAGTCCCAGTAACGCGAACACCGGGGAGCTGTTTTTT
CASSPSNANTGELFF
>TRBV27|-|-|TRBJ1-1
TGTGCCAGCAGTTTATGGGAGGGCCGAACTGAAGCTTTCTTT
CASSLWEGRTEAFF
>TRBV7-8|-|TRBD2|TRBJ2-7
TGTGCCAGCAGCTTACACACTAGCGGAGTCTCCTACGAGCAGTACTTC
CASSLHTSGVSYEQYF
>TRBV4-3|-|-|TRBJ2-3
TGCGCCAGCAGCCAAGATACCGGCCTGATACTCGCAGATACGCAGTATTTT
CASSQDTGLILADTQYF
>TRBV28|-|-|TRBJ2-7
TGTGCCACCCGGACACAGCGAAGACTCTACGAGCAGTACTTC
CATRTQRRLYEQYF
>TRBV4-1|-|-|TRBJ2-7
TGCGCCAGCAGCCAAGATGAGGCCCGCTACGAGCAGTACTTC
CASSQDEARYEQYF
>TRBV7-2|-|-|TRBJ2-2
TGTGCCAGCAGCCCAGTCGCGAACACCGGGGAGCTGTTTTTT
CASSPVANTGELFF
>TRBV5-3|-|-|TRBJ2-4
TGTGCCAGAAGACTCGACCAGGCCAAAAACATTCAGTACTTC
CARRLDQAKNIQYF
>TRBV10-3|-|TRBD2|TRBJ2-2
TGTGCCATGGGACTAGCGGAGAACACCGGGGAGCTGTTTTTT
CAMGLAENTGELFF
>TRBV2|-|-|TRBJ2-2
TGTGCCAGCAGTGTAGGGAGCACCGGGGAGCTGTTTTTT
CASSVGSTGELFF
>TRBV18|-|-|TRBJ1-6
TGTGCCAGCTCACCTAGCAATTCACCCCTCCACTTT
CASSPSNSPLHF
>TRBV19|-|-|TRBJ2-1
TGTGCCACAAGACTGGAGGGGGCTAACTATGAGCAGTTCTTC
CATRLEGANYEQFF
>TRBV11-2|-|-|TRBJ2-5
TGTGCCAGCAGCCTGGGACAAGACCAAGAGACCCAGTACTTC
CASSLGQDQETQYF
>TRBV5-6|-|TRBD1|TRBJ1-6
TGTGCCAGCAGCTTGGTCCAGGGGGATTCACCCCTCCACTTT
CASSLVQGDSPLHF
>TRBV6-5|-|TRBD1|TRBJ2-5
TGTGCCAGCAGTATCAGAGACAGGGGCGGCGAGACCCAGTACTTC
CASSIRDRGGETQYF
>TRBV5-5|-|-|TRBJ2-5
TGTGCCAGCAGCTTGGTACTAGCAGCGGGGACCCAGTACTTC
CASSLVLAAGTQYF